This T cell receptor beta chain was retrieved from a study of T cell repertoires in cytomegalovirus infection. Turning to the study itself: HLA-B-restricted CMV epitopes that are well studied, plus recently identified HLA-C-restricted ones, were used by the study. Based on public TCR beta signatures, there were indications of CMV infection and of a matching HLA type.

Per the germline V gene, CDR1 is MNHEY and CDR2 is SVGAGI. Between the trimmed V and J ends, which lost 3 bases and 2 bases, there was a span of 11 bases. The length of the CDR3 is 14 residues. The sample holds a few counts of this clonotype. The antigen is unknown. TCRdb reprocessed the reads with MiXCR, giving one entry per CDR3 protein. The sample contains 110,000 or so distinct CDR3 sequences, 30% of which appear only once. Whole-study findings and limits: Cumulative frequency of public TCR beta families picked out carriers of CMV plus the relevant HLA. Ex vivo responses were dominated by HLA-C-restricted CMV-specific TCR beta clonotypes.

The sequence derives from a human donor in good health (CMV status not recorded). Some clones in this sample may be carry-over from other donors' samples. The chain joins TRBV6-5 to TRBJ2-7, with a possible D match to TRBD2 (5 bases). Sequencing was performed on CD8+ T cells from cultured PBMCs, taken from culture after CMV antigen stimulation. CDR3 sequence: CASSYGPGTYEQYF. CDR3 nucleotides: TGTGCCAGCAGTTATGGACCGGGAACCTACGAGCAGTACTTC.